This is a list of T cell receptor beta chains from one sample in a study of cytomegalovirus exposure and HLA in healthy donors. Produced via immunoSEQ multiplex PCR; TCRdb's table is partial and in-frame only. The repertoire has 95,000 to 130,000 clones, about 68% of them found once; the top ten carry 8.5% to 9.5%. Sequencing was performed on PBMCs. These receptors were collected from a woman between 40 and 55 years old in good health and CMV-seropositive. Each CDR3 is given with its conserved first and last residue. The order of the fields is CDR3 DNA, CDR3 protein, J gene, clone size, V gene, D gene. The D gene is left open where the match is weak. Some rows mark clone size as missing; the rest say once, few, many or name a class of expanded clone.

DNA: TGCGCCAGCAGCTCCGGACTAGCGGGAGAGGCTTTAGAGACCCAGTACTTC; CDR3: CASSSGLAGEALETQYF; J: TRBJ2-5; size: -; V: TRBV5-1; D: TRBD2
DNA: TGCGCCAGCAGCCAAGGAGGACAGGGGAACGGCGAGCAGTACTTC; CDR3: CASSQGGQGNGEQYF; J: TRBJ2-7; size: few; V: TRBV4-1; D: TRBD1
DNA: TGTGCCAGCAGTGTGTACAGGGGACGTGCTAGCACAGATACGCAGTATTTT; CDR3: CASSVYRGRASTDTQYF; J: TRBJ2-3; size: -; V: TRBV2; D: TRBD1
DNA: TGTGCCAGCAGCGTGGTGGGTGGGGGCCAGTACGAGCAGTACTTC; CDR3: CASSVVGGGQYEQYF; J: TRBJ2-7; size: few; V: TRBV7-2; D: -
DNA: TGCGCCAGCAGCGAGCGTCAGGGAACAGATACGCAGTATTTT; CDR3: CASSERQGTDTQYF; J: TRBJ2-3; size: -; V: TRBV5-1; D: -
DNA: TGTGCCAGCAGTCTCCGGGACAACCAAGAGACCCAGTACTTC; CDR3: CASSLRDNQETQYF; J: TRBJ2-5; size: -; V: TRBV6-5; D: -
DNA: TGTGCCAGCAGCGGGGCAAAGGGCTATGGCTACACCTTC; CDR3: CASSGAKGYGYTF; J: TRBJ1-2; size: few; V: TRBV5-4; D: -
DNA: TGTGCTAGTGGTTTATCGGCCAGGGGGCTTAGTATTCGGTTCACAGATACGCAGTATTTT; CDR3: CASGLSARGLSIRFTDTQYF; J: TRBJ2-3; size: -; V: TRBV12-5; D: TRBD1
DNA: TGTGCCAGCAGCCTAAACCTTCGGGGGGATACGCAGTATTTT; CDR3: CASSLNLRGDTQYF; J: TRBJ2-3; size: -; V: TRBV4-2; D: -
DNA: TGTGCCAGCACCATTGGTGGAGGGATCAGCGAGCAGTACTTC; CDR3: CASTIGGGISEQYF; J: TRBJ2-7; size: -; V: TRBV7-9; D: -
DNA: TGTGCCAGCAGTTACGAACCTAGCGGGAGCACAGATACGCAGTATTTT; CDR3: CASSYEPSGSTDTQYF; J: TRBJ2-3; size: once; V: TRBV6-5; D: TRBD2
DNA: TGTGCCAGCAGGCTAGGGGGAGAATCTGGAAACACCATATATTTT; CDR3: CASRLGGESGNTIYF; J: TRBJ1-3; size: -; V: TRBV28; D: -
DNA: TGCGCCAGCAGCCATATAGCGGGAGATGAGCAGTTCTTC; CDR3: CASSHIAGDEQFF; J: TRBJ2-1; size: -; V: TRBV4-1; D: TRBD2
DNA: TGTGCCAGCAGCCTCAGTACAGGGCTTGCGAATGAGCAGTTCTTC; CDR3: CASSLSTGLANEQFF; J: TRBJ2-1; size: -; V: TRBV11-2; D: -
DNA: TGTGCCAGCAGCTTAATCCGGACTAGCGGATACTACGAGCAGTACTTC; CDR3: CASSLIRTSGYYEQYF; J: TRBJ2-7; size: -; V: TRBV7-2; D: TRBD2
DNA: TGTGCCTGGAGTCCCCTAGCGGGAGGCAATGAGCAGTTCTTC; CDR3: CAWSPLAGGNEQFF; J: TRBJ2-1; size: -; V: TRBV30; D: TRBD2
DNA: TGTGCCAGCAGCCACGGGGGGGGTGACACTGAAGCTTTCTTT; CDR3: CASSHGGGDTEAFF; J: TRBJ1-1; size: -; V: TRBV7-3; D: -
DNA: TGTGCCTGGAGTGCCTCGACTTATTATCAGCCCCAGCATTTT; CDR3: CAWSASTYYQPQHF; J: TRBJ1-5; size: once; V: TRBV30; D: -
DNA: TGTGCCAGCAGTGATATACGGGTCCCGAGCTCGGGTGAGCAGTTCTTC; CDR3: CASSDIRVPSSGEQFF; J: TRBJ2-1; size: -; V: TRBV2; D: -
DNA: TGTGCCAGCAGCTTAGCCTCGGGGATCAACGAGCAGTACTTC; CDR3: CASSLASGINEQYF; J: TRBJ2-7; size: -; V: TRBV7-9; D: -
DNA: TGTGCCAGCAGTGAACCCCCCTATCCAGATACGCAGTATTTT; CDR3: CASSEPPYPDTQYF; J: TRBJ2-3; size: -; V: TRBV6-1; D: -
DNA: TGCGCCAGCAGCCAAGATATAGCGGGAGGTTACGAGCAGTACTTC; CDR3: CASSQDIAGGYEQYF; J: TRBJ2-7; size: -; V: TRBV4-1; D: TRBD2
DNA: TGTGCCAGTAGTATTAGGTCAGGTCAAGGGGTTTCCTACAATGAGCAGTTCTTC; CDR3: CASSIRSGQGVSYNEQFF; J: TRBJ2-1; size: few; V: TRBV19; D: -
DNA: TGTGCCAGCAGCTTAGCTTATGCGGCCGCCGCCCCGCTGGCTGAAGCTTTCTTT; CDR3: CASSLAYAAAAPLAEAFF; J: TRBJ1-1; size: -; V: TRBV7-2; D: -
DNA: TGTGCCAGCAGCGGTCGAGGTGCAAAGAACACCGGGGAGCTGTTTTTT; CDR3: CASSGRGAKNTGELFF; J: TRBJ2-2; size: -; V: TRBV9; D: -
DNA: TGCGCCAGCAGCCAAGGAATGGGAGCGGGAGACGGATGGAATGAGCAGTTCTTC; CDR3: CASSQGMGAGDGWNEQFF; J: TRBJ2-1; size: -; V: TRBV4-3; D: TRBD2
DNA: TGTGCCAGCAGCTTAGGGCTCTTCTCCTACGAGCAGTACTTC; CDR3: CASSLGLFSYEQYF; J: TRBJ2-7; size: -; V: TRBV7-2; D: -
DNA: TGCGCCAGCAGCTCAGATTTCTACGAGCAGTACTTC; CDR3: CASSSDFYEQYF; J: TRBJ2-7; size: -; V: TRBV5-1; D: -
DNA: TGCGCCAGTACAATCGCACCTTCGGAGGGAGAGACCCAGTACTTC; CDR3: CASTIAPSEGETQYF; J: TRBJ2-5; size: -; V: TRBV5-1; D: -
DNA: TGCAGCGTCGTTGCCTCGGGGGCGGGAGCGGTCTACAATGAGCAGTTCTTC; CDR3: CSVVASGAGAVYNEQFF; J: TRBJ2-1; size: once; V: TRBV29-1; D: -
DNA: TGTGCCAGCAGCTTAGTCCGGGTCTCCAATCAGCCCCAGCATTTT; CDR3: CASSLVRVSNQPQHF; J: TRBJ1-5; size: few; V: TRBV7-2; D: -
DNA: TGTGCCAGCAGCTTACCCGCAACCACAGGGTTGCGCGCTGAAGCTTTCTTT; CDR3: CASSLPATTGLRAEAFF; J: TRBJ1-1; size: few; V: TRBV7-9; D: -
DNA: TGCAGCGTTGAAACTAGCGGGAGGGCCTTGAACACCGGGGAGCTGTTTTTT; CDR3: CSVETSGRALNTGELFF; J: TRBJ2-2; size: -; V: TRBV29-1; D: TRBD2
DNA: TGTGCCAGCAGTTACTCAACAGGAGAAGCTTTCTTT; CDR3: CASSYSTGEAFF; J: TRBJ1-1; size: -; V: TRBV6-5; D: -
DNA: TGCGCCAGCAGCCCCAACACGGGGTACGAGCAGTACTTC; CDR3: CASSPNTGYEQYF; J: TRBJ2-7; size: -; V: TRBV4-1; D: -
DNA: TGTGCCACCAGCAGAGATTACCTAGCGGGAGCGGGGGAGCAGTACTTC; CDR3: CATSRDYLAGAGEQYF; J: TRBJ2-7; size: -; V: TRBV15; D: TRBD2
DNA: TGTGCCAGTAGTATAAACCGCGGGGGACAGCCCCAGCATTTT; CDR3: CASSINRGGQPQHF; J: TRBJ1-5; size: -; V: TRBV19; D: -
DNA: TGTGCCAGCGGGGGAGGGACTAGCAGCACAGATACGCAGTATTTT; CDR3: CASGGGTSSTDTQYF; J: TRBJ2-3; size: -; V: TRBV28; D: TRBD2
DNA: TGTGCCAGCAGACCGGGACAGGGGTTTGGGCTTCCGAACTACAATGAGCAGTTCTTC; CDR3: CASRPGQGFGLPNYNEQFF; J: TRBJ2-1; size: -; V: TRBV7-2; D: TRBD1
DNA: TGTGCCAGCAGCTTAGCAGGGGCCGGGAGTGGCACAGATACGCAGTATTTT; CDR3: CASSLAGAGSGTDTQYF; J: TRBJ2-3; size: once; V: TRBV7-2; D: -
DNA: TGTGCCAGCAGCTTAGCCCTGGGACTAGCGGCGGACAATGAGCAGTTCTTC; CDR3: CASSLALGLAADNEQFF; J: TRBJ2-1; size: -; V: TRBV7-3; D: TRBD2
DNA: TGTTCCAGCAGCTTTGGCAGGGAAGCTTTCTTT; CDR3: CSSSFGREAFF; J: TRBJ1-1; size: -; V: TRBV7-9; D: -
DNA: TGTGCCAGCAGCCTACCTAGCAGCACAGATACGCAGTATTTT; CDR3: CASSLPSSTDTQYF; J: TRBJ2-3; size: -; V: TRBV6-5; D: -
DNA: TGTGCCAGCAGTTTAACTGGGACAGGGAAGAACACTGAAGCTTTCTTT; CDR3: CASSLTGTGKNTEAFF; J: TRBJ1-1; size: few; V: TRBV2; D: TRBD1
DNA: TGTGCCAGCAGAATAGCGGGAACTTTCTACAATGAGCAGTTCTTC; CDR3: CASRIAGTFYNEQFF; J: TRBJ2-1; size: -; V: TRBV2; D: TRBD2
DNA: TGCGCCAGCCGTTTCGGCTCAGGGATTTACAATGAGCAGTTCTTC; CDR3: CASRFGSGIYNEQFF; J: TRBJ2-1; size: -; V: TRBV4-1; D: -
DNA: TGTGCCAGCAGCCCAACAGGGTTCCCGAATAATTCACCCCTCCACTTT; CDR3: CASSPTGFPNNSPLHF; J: TRBJ1-6; size: -; V: TRBV5-4; D: -
DNA: TGCAGCGTTCGTAGCGGGGGTGCGCCGGACCAAGAGACCCAGTACTTC; CDR3: CSVRSGGAPDQETQYF; J: TRBJ2-5; size: once; V: TRBV29-1; D: TRBD2
DNA: TGTTCCAGCAGCCCACGGGACAGGGTGAACACTGAAGCTTTCTTT; CDR3: CSSSPRDRVNTEAFF; J: TRBJ1-1; size: -; V: TRBV7-9; D: TRBD1
DNA: TGTGCCAGCAGTTACGGCGGTACTGAAGCTTTCTTT; CDR3: CASSYGGTEAFF; J: TRBJ1-1; size: few; V: TRBV6-5; D: -
DNA: TGTGCCAGCAGGCCACAGGTTCAGGGAACTGAAGCTTTCTTT; CDR3: CASRPQVQGTEAFF; J: TRBJ1-1; size: -; V: TRBV28; D: -
DNA: TGTGCCAGCAGTTTAGAAGTGCGCCCCGGGTACTTC; CDR3: CASSLEVRPGYF; J: TRBJ2-7; size: once; V: TRBV28; D: -
DNA: TGTGCCAGCAGCTTCCGCGACAGTCGGTCACCCCTCCACTTT; CDR3: CASSFRDSRSPLHF; J: TRBJ1-6; size: -; V: TRBV5-8; D: -
DNA: TGTGCCAGTAGTCCGGGACAGGGGATGGGGTATTACGAGCAGTACTTC; CDR3: CASSPGQGMGYYEQYF; J: TRBJ2-7; size: -; V: TRBV19; D: TRBD1
DNA: TGTGCCAGCAGCTTTTCCTTGCGGCAAAGCTCCTACAATGAGCAGTTCTTC; CDR3: CASSFSLRQSSYNEQFF; J: TRBJ2-1; size: -; V: TRBV5-4; D: -
DNA: TGTGCCAGCAGTTTATCCGGGACAGCGCCAATCGAGCAGTACTTC; CDR3: CASSLSGTAPIEQYF; J: TRBJ2-7; size: -; V: TRBV6-5; D: TRBD1
DNA: TGTGCCAGCAGCTTATTCGGCCCGGGGGCCGGGGAGCTGTTTTTT; CDR3: CASSLFGPGAGELFF; J: TRBJ2-2; size: -; V: TRBV11-3; D: -
DNA: TGTGCCAGCAGCTTAGCGCAAGCAAGCACAGATACGCAGTATTTT; CDR3: CASSLAQASTDTQYF; J: TRBJ2-3; size: few; V: TRBV7-2; D: -